This T cell receptor (beta chain) was found in a study of blood T cells in healthy people across ages. This clonotype was seen a few times. CDR3 size: 16 residues. V was cut by 6 bases and J by 5 bases, with 22 bases left in between. Through a sample-barcoded 5' primer and a J-beta primer mix, a second PCR was run for 7 to 11 cycles. Using its own MiXCR run on the 5' RACE reads, TCRdb lists one record per CDR3 protein. The repertoire holds more than 500,000 distinct CDR3 sequences, with around a quarter as singletons. These data were likewise used in another study, on T cells of mothers and their children.

This clonotype originated in a boy aged 2 to 9 in good health. Specimen: blood. The chain carries TRBV12-3 or TRBV12-4 and TRBJ2-5; no clear D gene. CDR3 residues: CASSPLVGLHGETQYF. DNA of the CDR3: TGTGCCAGCAGCCCATTAGTTGGCCTACACGGGGAGACCCAGTACTTC.